This T cell receptor (beta chain) was profiled in a study of T-cell reconstitution after alpha-beta-depleted transplantation in children. V was trimmed by 5 bases and J by 5 bases, leaving 15 bases between them. Germline CDR1 and CDR2: SQVTM and ANQGSEA. There are 13 residues in the CDR3. The authors prepared the TCRbeta library with unique molecular identifiers. TCRdb called the PCR reads again in MiXCR, with one record for every CDR3 protein. This sample has 500,000 to 650,000 distinct CDR3 sequences, with about an eighth found just once. General study findings and limits: Day-60 TCRbeta diversity that was high in some patients was derived from surviving recipient T cells and thymic progenitors. When one year had passed after transplant, most T-cell counts and diversity came from newly produced T cells. About two months after transplant, alpha-beta T cells reportedly came from several hundred expanded graft clones.

On this clonotype itself: The antigen is undetermined.

Sequencing used PBMCs, mostly from graft donor cells, obtained 180 days after TCRalphabeta/CD19-depleted stem cell transplant. The sequence was obtained from a female patient aged 2-9 years who had a stem cell transplant for aplastic anemia, so the T cells may come from the graft donor. This sequence joins TRBV29-1 and TRBJ1-1, with D unclear. The CDR3 coding sequence is TGCAGCGTTAGGGCCTCGGGTGGAACTGAAGCTTTCTTT. It codes for CSVRASGGTEAFF.